This passage covers 31 T cell receptor beta chains from one sample sequenced in a study of T-cell memory formation after mild COVID-19. TCRdb called the 5' RACE reads again in MiXCR, with one record for every CDR3 protein. Among about 360,000 distinct CDR3 sequences, over 13% were seen once, and the ten largest hold about 22%. The sequenced material came from PBMCs or a T cell subset sorted from them (not recorded which). These receptors were obtained from a man aged 18 to 29 who had mild COVID-19 (a few samples of this study predate the infection). Cell type and time point are not known.

This clonotype was seen more than once but under ten times. V usage is TRBV6-5 and J usage is TRBJ2-1; D is undetermined. The germline V gene encodes CDR1 MNHEY and CDR2 SVGAGI. V was clipped by 0 bases and J by 4 bases, with 7 bases between them. CDR3 length equals 14 residues. CDR3 sequence (DNA): TGTGCCAGCAGTTACTCTCCAGGTTACAATGAGCAGTTCTTC. Its protein product is CASSYSPGYNEQFF.

This rearrangement joins TRBV4-3 to TRBJ1-1; D perhaps matches TRBD1 (5 bases). V was clipped by 4 bases and J by 4 bases, with 16 bases between them. The CDR3 length is 15 residues. Germline V gives CDR1 LGHNA, CDR2 YSLEER. The CDR3 DNA reads TGCGCCAGCAGCCCTAAAGGGCAGGGCGGCACTGAAGCTTTCTTT. Encoded protein: CASSPKGQGGTEAFF.

J is TRBJ2-5 and V is TRBV2; D remains ambiguous. V was shortened by 1 base and J by 5 bases, with 11 bases between the two germline ends. Germline CDR1 SNHLY, CDR2 FYNNEI. The CDR3 runs to 14 residues. CDR3 DNA sequence: TGTGCCAGCAGTGAAGGAATACCGCTGGAGACCCAGTACTTC. Its translation is CASSEGIPLETQYF.

This clonotype appeared a few times. The rearrangement links TRBV5-1 to TRBJ1-4, with 7 positions matching TRBD1. There are 14 residues in the CDR3. Germline lookup yields CDR1 SGHRS and CDR2 YFSETQ. V dropped 4 bases and J dropped 5; count of bases not matched to a gene: 5. This CDR3 reads CASSRAGQNEKLFF. In DNA form, the CDR3 reads TGCGCCAGCAGCCGAGCGGGACAGAATGAAAAACTGTTTTTT.

This clonotype has more than one count but fewer than ten. The chain uses TRBV6-2 or TRBV6-3 and TRBJ1-6; 8 nucleotides line up with TRBD1. This CDR3 spans 17 amino acids. The junction had 8 bases not matched to a gene; V was cut back by 2 bases and J by 5 bases. Looked up from germline, CDR1 is MNHEY and CDR2 is SVGEGT. This CDR3 is CASSYPWTGMDNSPLHF. The CDR3 DNA is TGTGCCAGCAGTTACCCTTGGACAGGGATGGATAATTCACCCCTCCACTTT.

This clonotype came up many times. The rearrangement uses TRBV4-3 and TRBJ2-7, with D possibly matching TRBD2 (6 bases). Germline V lookup: CDR1 LGHNA, CDR2 YSLEER. The CDR3 is 14 residues long. Trimming left V 0 bases short and J 4 bases short, with 10 bases between. CDR3 protein: CASSQDWGRYEQYF. The CDR3 DNA reads as TGCGCCAGCAGCCAAGATTGGGGGAGGTACGAGCAGTACTTC.

The rearrangement joins TRBV7-9 to TRBJ2-1, with a possible D match to TRBD2 (5 bases). The CDR3 is 13 amino acids. Germline values: CDR1 SEHNR, CDR2 FQNEAQ (reference sequence). V lost 4 bases, J lost 5 bases, and 9 bases lay in between. The CDR3 sequence: CASSSTTDNEQFF. The CDR3 region has the DNA TGTGCCAGCAGCTCGACTACAGACAATGAGCAGTTCTTC. Based on the CDR3 plus reference TRBV7-9 and TRBJ2-1, the full variable domain is DTGVSQNPRHKITKRGQNVTFRCDPISEHNRLYWYRQTLGQGPEFLTYFQNEAQLEKSRLLSDRFSAERPKGSFSTLEIQRTEQGDSAMYLCASSSTTDNEQFFGPGTRLTVL.

This chain uses TRBV2 with TRBJ1-2, with 9 bases aligning to TRBD1. Germline V CDR1 and CDR2: SNHLY, FYNNEI. V shed 4 bases, J shed 2 bases, and the junction held 17 bases outside the gene matches. The CDR3 covers 19 residues. In DNA form, the CDR3 reads TGTGCCAGCAGTGTATCGAGTAGAGGACAGGGGTCCCCGAACTATGGCTACACCTTC. This codes for CASSVSSRGQGSPNYGYTF.

This clonotype occurred a few times. The chain couples TRBV18 to TRBJ1-3, with D uncertain. The germline CDR1 and CDR2 sequences are KGHSH and LQKENI. Trimming cost V 2 bases and J 0 bases, with 11 bases left between them. The CDR3 is 16 residues long. CDR3 coding DNA: TGTGCCAGCTCACCATACACGGCTTCCTCTGGAAACACCATATATTTT. It encodes CASSPYTASSGNTIYF.

This rearrangement joins TRBV20-1 to TRBJ1-3; 10 positions agree with TRBD1. Germline CDR1 DFQATT, CDR2 SNEGSKA (reference sequence). This CDR3 contains 15 residues. J was trimmed by 6 bases and V by 6 bases; bases with no gene match: 11. The CDR3 sequence: CSAGDPGQGENTIYF. The DNA for the CDR3 is TGCAGTGCGGGCGATCCCGGACAGGGGGAAAACACCATATATTTT.

This clonotype has a handful of counts. This chain joins TRBV20-1 and TRBJ1-5, with D unresolved. Trimming took 5 bases from V and 3 from J, leaving 11 bases between them. The CDR3 is 13 amino acids. Germline values: CDR1 DFQATT, CDR2 SNEGSKA (reference sequence). This CDR3 is CSAVASLNQPQHF. CDR3 in DNA: TGCAGTGCTGTAGCCAGCCTCAATCAGCCCCAGCATTTT.

V gene TRBV7-2 combines with J gene TRBJ2-1; D call uncertain. Germline values: CDR1 SGHTA, CDR2 FQGNSA. This CDR3 contains 15 residues. V was cut by 0 bases and J by 10 bases, with 16 bases left in between. The CDR3 region is CASSLAPRLGNEQFF. The CDR3 DNA follows: TGTGCCAGCAGCTTAGCGCCGAGGCTGGGCAACGAGCAGTTCTTC.

This clonotype was found many times. The gene calls are TRBV5-1 and TRBJ1-2; TRBD1 matches 12 bases. The CDR3 runs 16 residues. Germline V CDR1 and CDR2: SGHRS, YFSETQ. The trim removed 4 bases at V and 3 bases at J, leaving 7 bases unmatched. The CDR3 DNA sequence: TGCGCCAGCAGCCTAACCGGGACAGGGGGCCACTATGGCTACACCTTC. As protein: CASSLTGTGGHYGYTF.

This clonotype came up many times. The chain couples TRBV10-3 to TRBJ2-7, with D possibly called TRBD1 or TRBD2 (6 bases each). Trimming stripped 2 bases from V and 5 bases from J, with 19 bases between. The CDR3 is 16 amino acids. Germline CDR1 is ENHRY and CDR2 is SYGVKD. Written as DNA, the CDR3 is TGTGCCATCAGTGAGCCCGCCCCGGGGGCCTTCCACGAGCAGTACGTC. Its translation: CAISEPAPGAFHEQYV.

This clonotype was observed a few times. The rearrangement uses TRBV11-2 and TRBJ2-3; D unclear. The CDR3 length is 12 residues. Germline loops: CDR1 SGHAT, CDR2 FQNNGV. V dropped 2 bases and J dropped 6 bases, with 6 bases sitting between them. CDR3 protein: CASSLSLDTQYF. As DNA, the CDR3 is TGTGCCAGCAGCTTATCTTTGGATACGCAGTATTTT.

The rearrangement links TRBV7-9 to TRBJ1-1; no clear D gene. The CDR3 extends over 12 amino acids. The V end was cut by 5 bases, the J end by 3 bases, with 7 bases between. From germline, CDR1 is SEHNR and CDR2 FQNEAQ (reference sequence). The CDR3 reads CASSLPHTEAFF. CDR3 DNA: TGTGCCAGCAGCCTACCCCACACTGAAGCTTTCTTT.

This rearrangement joins TRBV5-1 to TRBJ1-2; a possible D gene is TRBD1 (5 bases). The CDR3 loop spans 14 amino acids. Germline V CDR1 and CDR2: SGHRS, YFSETQ. Trimming removed 4 bases from V and 4 bases from J, with 14 bases in between. The CDR3 reads CASSPTATTYGYTF. The DNA for the CDR3 is TGCGCCAGCAGCCCGACAGCGACGACCTATGGCTACACCTTC.

This chain links TRBV5-1 with TRBJ1-1; D remains ambiguous. The CDR3 spans 14 residues. Germline CDR1 and CDR2: SGHRS and YFSETQ. Trimming left V 4 bases short and J 0 bases short, with 10 bases between. CDR3 in DNA: TGCGCCAGCAGCGAAAGGGCTGTGAACACTGAAGCTTTCTTT. Amino acid sequence: CASSERAVNTEAFF. Full variable domain (outside the CDR3, taken from reference TRBV5-1 and TRBJ1-1): KAGVTQTPRYLIKTRGQQVTLSCSPISGHRSVSWYQQTPGQGLQFLFEYFSETQRNKGNFPGRFSGRQFSNSRSEMNVSTLELGDSALYLCASSERAVNTEAFFGQGTRLTVV.

This clonotype was seen ten or more times. The rearrangement uses TRBV19 and TRBJ1-5, with D perhaps TRBD1 (5 bases). V lost 0 bases to trimming and J lost 2 bases, with 11 bases between them. CDR3 length equals 16 residues. The V gene's germline CDR1 is LNHDA and CDR2 SQIVND (reference sequence). The CDR3 DNA reads TGTGCCAGTAGTATAGATGGGGCAGGAGGCAATCAGCCCCAGCATTTT. Its translation is CASSIDGAGGNQPQHF.

The chain uses TRBV20-1 and TRBJ1-1; the D gene is possibly TRBD1 (6 bases). The germline gives CDR1 DFQATT, CDR2 SNEGSKA (reference sequence). The CDR3 contains 12 residues. V lost 5 bases to trimming and J lost 5 bases, with 12 bases between them. Here the CDR3 reads CSAYREGTEAFF. DNA of the CDR3: TGCAGTGCTTACAGGGAAGGGACTGAAGCTTTCTTT.

The chain is built from TRBV6-5 and TRBJ1-6; D is uncertain. The CDR3 has 15 residues. Trimming removed 0 bases at V and 2 bases at J, with 5 bases between. The germline gives CDR1 MNHEY, CDR2 SVGAGI. The CDR3 reads CASSYSDAYNSPLHF. CDR3 bases: TGTGCCAGCAGTTACTCGGACGCCTATAATTCACCCCTCCACTTT.

The chain carries TRBV5-1 and TRBJ1-1, with 7 bases identical to TRBD1. This CDR3 has 16 residues. The V gene end was trimmed by 2 bases and the J gene end by 1 base; junction bases not matched to a gene: 8. Germline CDR1 reads SGHRS; CDR2 reads YFSETQ. The CDR3 region is CASSFPTGTSNTEAFF. In DNA, the CDR3 is TGCGCCAGCAGCTTTCCGACAGGGACTTCGAACACTGAAGCTTTCTTT.

This clonotype has more than one count but fewer than ten. The chain uses TRBV20-1 and TRBJ2-1; tentative D call: TRBD2 (6 bases). Germline V gene sequence: CDR1 DFQATT, CDR2 SNEGSKA (reference sequence). This CDR3 has 14 amino acids. V was shortened by 2 bases and J by 3 bases, with 11 bases between the two germline ends. CDR3: CSARIPGVYNEQFF. CDR3 bases: TGCAGTGCTAGAATCCCGGGGGTCTACAATGAGCAGTTCTTC.

In its sample, this clonotype was seen a few times. The chain links TRBV3-1 to TRBJ1-1; possibly TRBD1 for D (5 bases). Trimming shortened V by 3 bases and J by 3 bases, and 8 bases separated the two germline ends. Germline CDR1 and CDR2: LGHDT and YNNKEL (reference sequence). The CDR3 has 13 residues. The CDR3 nucleotides are TGTGCCAGCAGCCAGGGACGGTACACTGAAGCTTTCTTT. It specifies CASSQGRYTEAFF.

The chain uses TRBV12-5 and TRBJ1-1, with D possibly matching TRBD1 (5 bases). Deletions cut 6 bases from V and 1 base from J, with 9 bases between. The CDR3 extends over 13 amino acids. CDR1 LGHNT and CDR2 FRNRAP come from the germline V gene. The CDR3 reads CASGPTGNTEAFF. CDR3 nucleotides: TGTGCTAGTGGCCCTACAGGGAACACTGAAGCTTTCTTT.

At least ten counts were recorded for this clonotype. V is TRBV12-3 or TRBV12-4 and J is TRBJ2-7; weak D call: TRBD1 (5 bases). The CDR3 totals 15 residues. Trimming stripped 5 bases from V and 0 bases from J, with 14 bases between. The CDR3 DNA is TGTGCCAGCAGTACAGGTCCGTCCTCCTCCTACGAGCAGTACTTC. Translated, it gives CASSTGPSSSYEQYF.

This clonotype appeared a few times. The genes are TRBV4-3 and TRBJ1-5; D is ambiguous. Germline CDR1 is LGHNA and CDR2 is YSLEER. Trimming stripped 0 bases from V and 7 bases from J, with 13 bases between. This CDR3 is 15 amino acids long. The CDR3 DNA follows: TGCGCCAGCAGCCAAGATCCCGGGGTACACCAGCCCCAGCATTTT. Translation: CASSQDPGVHQPQHF.

The table lists this clonotype with many counts. This sequence joins TRBV5-5 and TRBJ1-2, with D uncertain. Looked up from germline, CDR1 is SGHKS and CDR2 is YYEKEE (reference sequence). V was trimmed by 3 bases and J by 8 bases, leaving 11 bases between them. The CDR3 is 12 amino acids. This CDR3 reads CASSYSERGYTF. The CDR3, as DNA: TGTGCCAGCAGCTACTCCGAACGGGGCTACACCTTC.

This clonotype has at least ten counts. The CDR3 sequence is CAISLNPGPGGDEQFF. In DNA form, the CDR3 reads TGTGCCATCAGTTTAAATCCGGGCCCCGGCGGCGATGAGCAGTTCTTC. V usage is TRBV10-3 and J usage is TRBJ2-1; D is ambiguous. The CDR3 sequence is 16 residues long. The germline V gene encodes CDR1 ENHRY and CDR2 SYGVKD. V gave up 5 bases and J gave up 8 bases, with 22 bases separating them.

There are a few counts of this clonotype. A read error may produce the germline difference seen at one junction end. This chain connects TRBV7-7 to TRBJ2-3; D is ambiguous. Germline CDR1 SSHAT, CDR2 FNYEAQ (reference sequence). The CDR3 sequence is 14 residues long. The CDR3 DNA follows: TGTGCTAGCAGCCAAAAAGACAGCACAGATACGCAGTATTTT. Protein: CASSQKDSTDTQYF.

There are a few counts of this clonotype. This chain joins TRBV20-1 and TRBJ2-5, with a tentative D call TRBD1 (5 bases). Trimming took 5 bases from V and 5 from J, leaving 18 bases between them. The CDR3 runs 14 residues. CDR1 DFQATT and CDR2 SNEGSKA come from the germline V gene (reference sequence). The CDR3 protein is CSAWDGHIGETQYF. CDR3 bases: TGCAGTGCTTGGGATGGACACATAGGGGAGACCCAGTACTTC.